The rows below give T cell receptor beta chains drawn from one sample of a study of shared clonotypes between healthy human individuals. The protocol was immunoSEQ multiplex PCR, while the TCRdb copy is restricted to in-frame clones and leaves out a portion. The sample records approximately 840,000 clones, roughly 96% being singletons. Specimen: naive CD8+ T cells sorted from blood. These receptor sequences come from a man aged 30 to 45 in good health. CDR3s include the opening cysteine and the closing phenylalanine or tryptophan. D genes are given only for firm matches. A row's size may be missing; if present it is once, few, many or a size class.

DNA: TGCGCAAGCGGCCCGGGACTACAACATACCGATACGCAGTATTTT
CDR3: CASGPGLQHTDTQYF
J: TRBJ2-3
size: once
D: TRBD2
V: TRBV10-2

DNA: TGTGCCAGCAGTTTAATGATATACCCTATTATCCTAGCGGGAGTACCCTACAATGAGCAGTTCTTC
CDR3: CASSLMIYPIILAGVPYNEQFF
J: TRBJ2-1
size: NA
D: TRBD2
V: TRBV28

DNA: TGCGCCAGCAGCTTGTGGAAGACCCGATCATTCACAGATACGCAGTATTTT
CDR3: CASSLWKTRSFTDTQYF
J: TRBJ2-3
size: once
D: NA
V: TRBV5-1

DNA: TGTGTCAGAAGCGACCCAGGGGCCTACAATGAGCAGTTCTTC
CDR3: CVRSDPGAYNEQFF
J: TRBJ2-1
size: NA
D: NA
V: TRBV7-5

DNA: TGCGCCAGCAGTGAGAACACCGGGGAGCTGTTTTTT
CDR3: CASSENTGELFF
J: TRBJ2-2
size: NA
D: NA
V: TRBV10-2

DNA: TGTGCCAGCAGTTTTGGACAGGGGGGTCGAAAACTGTTTTTT
CDR3: CASSFGQGGRKLFF
J: TRBJ1-4
size: NA
D: TRBD1
V: TRBV28

DNA: TGTGCCAGCAGCTCTGTTAGCGGCAGGGGCAATGAGCAGTTCTTC
CDR3: CASSSVSGRGNEQFF
J: TRBJ2-1
size: NA
D: NA
V: TRBV11-3

DNA: TGTGCCAGCAGCTCCCGGGGCGGGTACGAGCAGTACTTC
CDR3: CASSSRGGYEQYF
J: TRBJ2-7
size: NA
D: NA
V: TRBV27

DNA: TGCGCCAGCAGCTTCGGCAGAAACTACGAGCAGTACTTC
CDR3: CASSFGRNYEQYF
J: TRBJ2-7
size: NA
D: NA
V: TRBV5-1

DNA: TGCAGCGTTGAAGGGGTTTGGACAGGATCCTACGAGCAGTACTTC
CDR3: CSVEGVWTGSYEQYF
J: TRBJ2-7
size: NA
D: TRBD1
V: TRBV29-1

DNA: TGTGCCACGAGGGAGGGGCGCTCCTACGAGCAGTACTTC
CDR3: CATREGRSYEQYF
J: TRBJ2-7
size: once
D: TRBD2
V: TRBV7-9

DNA: TGTGCCAGCAGTGACGGGACAGGGCTTCGGAATCAGCCCCAGCATTTT
CDR3: CASSDGTGLRNQPQHF
J: TRBJ1-5
size: NA
D: TRBD1
V: TRBV2